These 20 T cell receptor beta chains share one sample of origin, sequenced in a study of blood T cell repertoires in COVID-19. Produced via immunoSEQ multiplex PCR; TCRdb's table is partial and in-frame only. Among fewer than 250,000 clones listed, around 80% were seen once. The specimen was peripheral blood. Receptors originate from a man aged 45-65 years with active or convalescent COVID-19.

The CDR3 reads CASSPLPTGGGSNQPQHF. The CDR3 DNA is TGTGCCAGCTCACCTTTACCGACAGGCGGAGGAAGCAATCAGCCCCAGCATTTT. This chain uses TRBV18 with TRBJ1-5; TRBD1 might be the D (6 bases). Trimming pared 3 bases from V and 1 base from J, leaving 19 bases between. Germline-derived CDR1 and CDR2 are KGHSH and LQKENI. The CDR3 length is 18 residues.

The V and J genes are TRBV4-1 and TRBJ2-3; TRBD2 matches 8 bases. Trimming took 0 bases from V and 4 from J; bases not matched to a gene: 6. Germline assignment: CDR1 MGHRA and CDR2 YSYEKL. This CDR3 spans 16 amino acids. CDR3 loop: CASSQDALAAADTQYF. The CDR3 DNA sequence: TGCGCCAGCAGCCAAGATGCACTAGCGGCGGCAGATACGCAGTATTTT.

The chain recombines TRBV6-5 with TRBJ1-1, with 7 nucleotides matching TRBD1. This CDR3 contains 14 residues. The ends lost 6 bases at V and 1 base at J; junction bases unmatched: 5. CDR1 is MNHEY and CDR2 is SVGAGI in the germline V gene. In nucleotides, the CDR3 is TGTGCCAGCAGCTCCGGGACAGCGAACACTGAAGCTTTCTTT. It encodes CASSSGTANTEAFF.

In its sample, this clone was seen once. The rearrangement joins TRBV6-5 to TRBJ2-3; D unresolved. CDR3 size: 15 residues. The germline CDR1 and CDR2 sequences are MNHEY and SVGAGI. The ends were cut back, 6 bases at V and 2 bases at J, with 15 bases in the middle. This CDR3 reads CASSPSAVITDTQYF. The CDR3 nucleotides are TGTGCCAGCAGCCCGTCCGCAGTCATCACAGATACGCAGTATTTT.

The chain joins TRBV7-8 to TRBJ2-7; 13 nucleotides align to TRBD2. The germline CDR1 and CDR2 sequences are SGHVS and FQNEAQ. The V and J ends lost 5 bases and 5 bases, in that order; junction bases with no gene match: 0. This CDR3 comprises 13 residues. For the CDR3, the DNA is TGTGCCAGCAGCGGACTAGCGGGGGACGAGCAGTACTTC. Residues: CASSGLAGDEQYF.

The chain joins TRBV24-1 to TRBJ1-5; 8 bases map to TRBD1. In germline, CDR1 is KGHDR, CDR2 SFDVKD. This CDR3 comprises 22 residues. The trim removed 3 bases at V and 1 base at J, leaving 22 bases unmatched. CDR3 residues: CATSDTDRVGRPTFSSNQPQHF. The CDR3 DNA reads TGTGCCACCAGTGATACGGACAGGGTTGGTCGTCCGACTTTCTCGAGCAATCAGCCCCAGCATTTT.

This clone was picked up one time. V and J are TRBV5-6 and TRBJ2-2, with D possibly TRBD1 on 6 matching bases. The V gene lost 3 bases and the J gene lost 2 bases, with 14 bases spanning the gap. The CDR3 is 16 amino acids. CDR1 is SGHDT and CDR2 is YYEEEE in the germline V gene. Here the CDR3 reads CASSSPGHPNTGELFF. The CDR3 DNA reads TGTGCCAGCAGCTCTCCGGGACACCCTAACACCGGGGAGCTGTTTTTT.

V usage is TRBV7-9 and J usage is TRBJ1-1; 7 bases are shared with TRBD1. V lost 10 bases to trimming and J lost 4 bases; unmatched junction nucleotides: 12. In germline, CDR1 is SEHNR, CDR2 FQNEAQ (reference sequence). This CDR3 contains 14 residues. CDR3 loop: CAITGAKHLTEAFF. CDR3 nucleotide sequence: TGTGCCATAACAGGGGCTAAGCACCTCACTGAAGCTTTCTTT.

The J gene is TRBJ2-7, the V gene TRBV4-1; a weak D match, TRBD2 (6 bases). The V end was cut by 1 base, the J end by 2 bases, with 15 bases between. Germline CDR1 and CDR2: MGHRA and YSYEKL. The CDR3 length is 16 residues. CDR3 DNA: TGCGCCAGCAGCCAAGTAGCGCTAGCGTATGCCTACGAGCAGTACTTC. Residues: CASSQVALAYAYEQYF.

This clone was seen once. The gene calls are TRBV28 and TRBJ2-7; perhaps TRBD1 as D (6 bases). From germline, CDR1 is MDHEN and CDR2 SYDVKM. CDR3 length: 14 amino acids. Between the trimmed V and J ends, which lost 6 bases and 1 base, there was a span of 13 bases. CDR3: CASRPQGQSYEQYF. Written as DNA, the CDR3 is TGTGCCAGCAGACCGCAGGGGCAGTCCTACGAGCAGTACTTC.

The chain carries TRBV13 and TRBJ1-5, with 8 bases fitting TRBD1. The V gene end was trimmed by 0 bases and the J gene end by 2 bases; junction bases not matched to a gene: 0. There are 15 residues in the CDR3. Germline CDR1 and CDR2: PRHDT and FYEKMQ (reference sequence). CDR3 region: CASSLGTGGNQPQHF. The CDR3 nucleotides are TGTGCCAGCAGCTTAGGGACAGGGGGCAATCAGCCCCAGCATTTT.

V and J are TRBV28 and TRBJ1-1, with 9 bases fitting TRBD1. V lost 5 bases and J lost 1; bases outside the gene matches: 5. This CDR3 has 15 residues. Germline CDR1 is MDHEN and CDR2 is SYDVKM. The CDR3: CASSQLGQGNTEAFF. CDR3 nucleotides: TGTGCCAGCAGTCAACTGGGACAGGGGAACACTGAAGCTTTCTTT.

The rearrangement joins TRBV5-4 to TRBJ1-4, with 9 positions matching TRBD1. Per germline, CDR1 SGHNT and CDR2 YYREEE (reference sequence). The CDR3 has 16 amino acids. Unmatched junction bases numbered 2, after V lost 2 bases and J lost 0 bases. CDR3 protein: CASSLQGASTNEKLFF. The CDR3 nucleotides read TGTGCCAGCAGCTTACAGGGGGCGTCAACTAATGAAAAACTGTTTTTT.

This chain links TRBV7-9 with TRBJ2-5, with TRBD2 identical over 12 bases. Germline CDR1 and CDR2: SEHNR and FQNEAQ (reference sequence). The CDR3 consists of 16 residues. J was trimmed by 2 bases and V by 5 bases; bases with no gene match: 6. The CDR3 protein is CASSPRLAGEQETQYF. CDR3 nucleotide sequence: TGTGCCAGCAGCCCCCGACTAGCGGGGGAACAAGAGACCCAGTACTTC.

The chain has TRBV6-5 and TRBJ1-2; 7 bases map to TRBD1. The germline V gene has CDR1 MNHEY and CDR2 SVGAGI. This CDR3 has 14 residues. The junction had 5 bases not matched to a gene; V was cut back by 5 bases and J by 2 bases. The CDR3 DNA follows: TGTGCCAGCAGTCCCCTGGACAGGAACTATGGCTACACCTTC. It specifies CASSPLDRNYGYTF.

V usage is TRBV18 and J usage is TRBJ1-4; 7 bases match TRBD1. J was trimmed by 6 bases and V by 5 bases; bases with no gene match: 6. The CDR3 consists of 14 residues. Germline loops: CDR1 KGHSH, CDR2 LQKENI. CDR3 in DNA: TGTGCCAGCTCAATCTACAGGGGAGATGAAAAACTGTTTTTT. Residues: CASSIYRGDEKLFF. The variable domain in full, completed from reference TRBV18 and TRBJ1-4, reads NAGVMQNPRHLVRRRGQEARLRCSPMKGHSHVYWYRQLPEEGLKFMVYLQKENIIDESGMPKERFSAEFPKEGPSILRIQQVVRGDSAAYFCASSIYRGDEKLFFGSGTQLSVL.

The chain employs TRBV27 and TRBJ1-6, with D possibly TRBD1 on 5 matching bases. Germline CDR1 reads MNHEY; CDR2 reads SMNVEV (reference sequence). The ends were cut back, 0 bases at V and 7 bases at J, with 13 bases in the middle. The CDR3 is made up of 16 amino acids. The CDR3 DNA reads TGTGCCAGCAGTTTATCGAATCAGGGTAGGAATTCACCCCTCCACTTT. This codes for CASSLSNQGRNSPLHF.

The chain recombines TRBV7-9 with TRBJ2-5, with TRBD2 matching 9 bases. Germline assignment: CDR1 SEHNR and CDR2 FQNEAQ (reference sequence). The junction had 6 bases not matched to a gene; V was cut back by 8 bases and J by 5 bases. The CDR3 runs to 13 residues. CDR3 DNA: TGTGCCAGCGGGTTAGCGGGGGCGGAGACCCAGTACTTC. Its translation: CASGLAGAETQYF.

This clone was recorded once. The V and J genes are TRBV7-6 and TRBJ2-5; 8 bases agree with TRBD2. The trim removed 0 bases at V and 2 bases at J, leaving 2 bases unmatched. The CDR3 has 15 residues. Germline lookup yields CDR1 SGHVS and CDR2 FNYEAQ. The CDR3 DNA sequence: TGTGCCAGCAGCTTAGCCGGGACTAGGCAAGAGACCCAGTACTTC. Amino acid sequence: CASSLAGTRQETQYF. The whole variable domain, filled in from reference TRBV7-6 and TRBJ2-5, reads GAGVSQSPRYKVTKRGQDVALRCDPISGHVSLYWYRQALGQGPEFLTYFNYEAQQDKSGLPNDRFSAERPEGSISTLTIQRTEQRDSAMYRCASSLAGTRQETQYFGPGTRLLVL.

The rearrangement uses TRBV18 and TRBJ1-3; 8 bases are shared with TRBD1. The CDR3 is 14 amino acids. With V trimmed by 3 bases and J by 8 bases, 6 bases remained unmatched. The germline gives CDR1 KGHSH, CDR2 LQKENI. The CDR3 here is CASSPGTGEDTIYF. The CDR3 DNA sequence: TGTGCCAGCTCACCTGGGACAGGAGAAGACACCATATATTTT.